The rows below give T cell receptor beta chains drawn from one sample of a study of shared clonotypes between healthy human individuals. Clones were sequenced by immunoSEQ multiplex PCR, and TCRdb holds only the in-frame ones, with some missing. Among roughly 520,000 clones listed, 90% to 97% were seen once. Specimen: naive CD4+ T cells sorted from blood. Receptor source: a woman aged 30 to 39 in good health. The CDR3 runs from the conserved cysteine through the conserved F or W. A D gene is named only where the DNA matches it firmly. Only some rows state a clone size, as once, few, many or a class for expanded clones.

clone_size,d_call,v_call,j_call,cdr3_aa,cdr3_nt
once,.,TRBV6-6,TRBJ1-1,CASRTQGVNTEAFF,TGTGCCAGCAGAACCCAAGGGGTGAACACTGAAGCTTTCTTT
.,.,TRBV30,TRBJ1-5,CAWSMPPGRNSLSNQPQHF,TGTGCCTGGAGTATGCCCCCGGGACGGAATTCCCTTAGCAATCAGCCCCAGCATTTT
.,TRBD1,TRBV28,TRBJ2-1,CASRNRQGGNEQFF,TGTGCCAGCAGGAACAGACAGGGGGGCAATGAGCAGTTCTTC
.,.,TRBV25-1,TRBJ2-1,CASSESPLQGEEQFF,TGTGCCAGCAGTGAGAGCCCCCTACAGGGTGAGGAGCAGTTCTTC
few,.,TRBV6-1,TRBJ1-5,CASSAVYQPQHF,TGTGCCAGCAGTGCGGTCTATCAGCCCCAGCATTTT
.,TRBD1,TRBV28,TRBJ2-7,CASSSSGTGVREQYF,TGTGCCAGCAGCTCCTCCGGGACAGGGGTTCGCGAGCAGTACTTC
once,.,TRBV10-1,TRBJ2-2,CASSVGDTGELFF,TGCGCCAGCAGTGTTGGGGACACCGGGGAGCTGTTTTTT
once,.,TRBV19,TRBJ2-3,CASMGMAVADTQYF,TGTGCCAGTATGGGTATGGCAGTCGCAGATACGCAGTATTTT
.,.,TRBV5-8,TRBJ1-2,CASSLGQLNYGYTF,TGTGCCAGCAGCTTAGGACAGCTCAACTATGGCTACACCTTC
.,.,TRBV7-9,TRBJ1-2,CASSLGDWSYGYTF,TGTGCCAGCAGCTTGGGGGATTGGAGCTATGGCTACACCTTC
.,.,TRBV25-1,TRBJ2-7,CASSEAWGLQYF,TGTGCCAGCAGTGAAGCTTGGGGGCTGCAGTACTTC
.,.,TRBV9,TRBJ2-7,CASSPTWTPGRNEQYF,TGTGCCAGCAGTCCCACCTGGACGCCTGGTAGGAACGAGCAGTACTTC
.,TRBD2,TRBV18,TRBJ2-7,CASSPEGLAGGEQYF,TGTGCCAGCTCACCAGAGGGACTAGCGGGAGGCGAGCAGTACTTC
.,TRBD1,TRBV15,TRBJ1-1,CATSRGQGAGHTEAFF,TGTGCCACCAGCAGAGGACAGGGGGCCGGTCACACTGAAGCTTTCTTT
.,.,TRBV18,TRBJ1-4,CASSPPGIRNEKLFF,TGTGCCAGCTCACCACCGGGGATAAGAAATGAAAAACTGTTTTTT
.,TRBD2,TRBV5-1,TRBJ2-1,CASSLSLAGVSNEQFF,TGCGCCAGCAGCTTGTCCCTAGCGGGAGTTAGCAATGAGCAGTTCTTC
.,.,TRBV4-1,TRBJ2-7,CASSQETGDRPRRSYEQYF,TGCGCCAGCAGCCAAGAAACGGGAGACCGACCTAGACGGTCCTACGAGCAGTACTTC
.,TRBD1,TRBV28,TRBJ1-5,CASSPNSSTGRNQPQHF,TGTGCCAGCAGTCCTAACTCCTCGACAGGGCGTAATCAGCCCCAGCATTTT
.,TRBD1,TRBV2,TRBJ2-7,CASSEQGAYEQYF,TGTGCCAGCAGTGAACAGGGGGCCTACGAGCAGTACTTC
once,.,TRBV5-1,TRBJ2-2,CASSSNSGSGELFF,TGCGCCAGCAGCTCGAACAGCGGGTCCGGGGAGCTGTTTTTT
.,.,TRBV4-1,TRBJ1-2,CASSQDSVPERGYTF,TGCGCCAGCAGCCAAGATAGTGTCCCGGAGCGTGGCTACACCTTC
.,.,TRBV9,TRBJ2-1,CASSVLGQGHNNEQFF,TGTGCCAGCAGCGTTTTGGGGCAGGGTCATAACAATGAGCAGTTCTTC
.,.,TRBV2,TRBJ1-5,CASSGVQVNQPQHF,TGTGCCAGCAGTGGTGTACAGGTTAATCAGCCCCAGCATTTT
.,TRBD2,TRBV6-1,TRBJ2-7,CASSESSSGIGEQYF,TGTGCCAGCAGTGAAAGTTCTAGCGGGATCGGCGAGCAGTACTTC
.,TRBD1,TRBV13,TRBJ2-1,CASTLGQAPREQFF,TGTGCCAGCACCCTAGGACAGGCCCCTCGTGAGCAGTTCTTC
.,.,TRBV19,TRBJ2-1,CASSNWGEAAYNEQFF,TGTGCCAGTAGTAATTGGGGGGAGGCCGCCTACAATGAGCAGTTCTTC
.,.,TRBV7-3,TRBJ2-5,CASRPTPGPQETQYF,TGTGCCAGCAGACCTACCCCGGGTCCCCAAGAGACCCAGTACTTC
few,.,TRBV2,TRBJ1-5,CASLEGDHQPQHF,TGTGCCAGCTTGGAGGGGGACCATCAGCCCCAGCATTTT
.,TRBD1,TRBV7-2,TRBJ2-1,CASSLETGGYNEQFF,TGTGCCAGCAGCTTAGAGACAGGGGGCTACAATGAGCAGTTCTTC
.,.,TRBV11-3,TRBJ2-7,CASSLGAREQYF,TGTGCCAGCAGCTTAGGGGCGCGTGAGCAGTACTTC
.,.,TRBV19,TRBJ2-2,CASSKPNKGSGELFF,TGTGCCAGTAGTAAGCCGAACAAGGGCAGCGGGGAGCTGTTTTTT
.,.,TRBV18,TRBJ1-5,CASSPENSNQPQHF,TGTGCCAGCTCACCGGAGAATAGCAATCAGCCCCAGCATTTT
.,TRBD1,TRBV11-2,TRBJ2-5,CASSLARGKTQYF,TGTGCCAGCAGCTTAGCCAGGGGGAAGACCCAGTACTTC